Below, 8 T cell receptor beta chains from the same sample are listed, as sequenced in a study of identical twins. TCRdb re-analysed the 5' RACE reads in MiXCR, keeping a single row per CDR3 protein. The sample gives about 530,000 distinct CDR3 sequences, 13% to 15% of which show up once; roughly 0.46% is in the top ten. This sample was shared with a second study, whose subject was yellow fever vaccine responses in identical twins.

The material sequenced was CD4+ T cells sorted from blood. These receptors were obtained from a woman aged 18-35 years in good health.

This clonotype was counted between two and nine times. This sequence joins TRBV13 and TRBJ2-7; D is undetermined. With 5 bases removed from V and 2 bases from J, the gap between germline ends came to 19 bases. Germline V gene lookup returns CDR1 PRHDT and CDR2 FYEKMQ (reference sequence). This CDR3 is 16 amino acids long. CDR3 loop: CASSPDIRQHPYEQYF. The DNA for the CDR3 is TGTGCCAGCAGCCCCGATATCCGACAACACCCCTACGAGCAGTACTTC. The full variable domain, completed using reference TRBV13 and TRBJ2-7, is AAGVIQSPRHLIKEKRETATLKCYPIPRHDTVYWYQQGPGQDPQFLISFYEKMQSDKGSIPDRFSAQQFSDYHSELNMSSLELGDSALYFCASSPDIRQHPYEQYFGPGTRLTVT.

The V and J genes are TRBV29-1 and TRBJ1-1; TRBD1 might be the D (6 bases). V lost 6 bases and J lost 0, with 14 bases in between. This CDR3 region has 14 residues. The germline CDR1 and CDR2 sequences are SQVTM and ANQGSEA. The CDR3 DNA is TGCAGCGTCGTAGGACAGACGATGAACACTGAAGCTTTCTTT. This codes for CSVVGQTMNTEAFF.

This clonotype was seen a handful of times. The chain recombines TRBV20-1 with TRBJ2-5, with TRBD2 identical over 8 bases. The CDR3 length is 15 residues. The V segment lost 3 bases and the J segment 1 base; nucleotides outside the gene matches: 7. Germline V lookup: CDR1 DFQATT, CDR2 SNEGSKA (reference sequence). The CDR3: CSASGLAGFQETQYF. CDR3 sequence (DNA): TGCAGTGCTAGCGGCCTAGCGGGTTTCCAAGAGACCCAGTACTTC.

This clonotype turned up a few times. The chain uses TRBV7-2 and TRBJ2-3; no definite D call. The CDR3 runs 15 residues. Germline V gives CDR1 SGHTA, CDR2 FQGNSA. V was cut by 2 bases and J by 0 bases, with 9 bases left in between. The CDR3 sequence: CASSLLPSSTDTQYF. Here the CDR3 DNA reads TGTGCCAGCAGCTTATTACCCTCTAGCACAGATACGCAGTATTTT.

V and J are TRBV2 and TRBJ2-6; 7 nucleotides align to TRBD1. The V gene's germline CDR1 is SNHLY and CDR2 FYNNEI. The V and J ends lost 8 bases and 2 bases, in that order; junction bases with no gene match: 9. This CDR3 is built from 16 residues. The CDR3 DNA reads TGTGCCAGCCAGACAGGGAGAGTGGCTGGGGCCAACGTCCTGACTTTC. It codes for CASQTGRVAGANVLTF.

The CDR3 loop is CASSQGPGGDEETQYF. The CDR3 region has the DNA TGTGCCAGCAGCCAAGGGCCTGGCGGGGACGAAGAGACCCAGTACTTC. The V and J genes are TRBV4-2 and TRBJ2-5, with D possibly being TRBD2 (6 bases). The CDR3 is made up of 16 amino acids. The V end lost 1 base, the J end lost 3 bases, and 15 bases lay between the germline ends. Germline loops: CDR1 LGHNA, CDR2 YNFKEQ.

The chain combines TRBV15 with TRBJ2-7; TRBD1 agrees at 7 bases. The CDR3 has 16 residues. V was clipped by 10 bases and J by 4 bases; unmatched bases: 19. Germline CDR1 LNHNV, CDR2 YYDKDF (reference sequence). The CDR3 region has the DNA TGTGCCAAACCCTGGGACAGAACTTCGTTTGGATACGAGCAGTACGTC. Amino acid sequence: CAKPWDRTSFGYEQYV.

This clonotype has more than one count but fewer than ten. This rearrangement joins TRBV28 to TRBJ2-1; TRBD2 matches 11 bases. Germline CDR1 is MDHEN and CDR2 is SYDVKM. V was pared by 6 bases and J by 0 bases, with 4 bases of the junction left unmatched. This CDR3 has 16 residues. In nucleotides, the CDR3 is TGTGCCAGCAGAACGGGGACTAGCGGCTCCTACAATGAGCAGTTCTTC. Protein sequence: CASRTGTSGSYNEQFF.